Listed here are 24 T cell receptor beta chains from one sample, sequenced in a study of beta chain features in type 1 diabetes. The investigators reverse transcribed all of the isolated RNA, so they sequenced expressed TCRB transcripts. Some clones are missing from TCRdb's copy, which holds only in-frame ones; the method was immunoSEQ multiplex PCR. The sample holds some 150,000 clones, about 44% seen once. The sample consisted of Tregs from blood. These receptors all stem from a man aged 18 to 35 in good health.

This clone occurred a few times. The genes are TRBV5-1 and TRBJ1-4; perhaps TRBD1 as D (5 bases). The V gene's germline CDR1 is SGHRS and CDR2 YFSETQ. The V end lost 4 bases, the J end lost 4 bases, and 14 bases lay between the germline ends. The CDR3 is made up of 15 amino acids. The CDR3 nucleotides read TGCGCCAGCAGCAGGAGGGGTCAGGGTAATGAAAAACTGTTTTTT. Encoded protein: CASSRRGQGNEKLFF.

The chain combines TRBV29-1 with TRBJ1-5, with TRBD1 matching 7 bases. V trimming: 6 bases; J trimming: 3 bases; junction bases outside the gene matches: 5. There are 13 residues in the CDR3. From germline, CDR1 is SQVTM and CDR2 ANQGSEA. The CDR3: CSVQQGPNQPQHF. The CDR3 DNA reads as TGCAGCGTCCAACAGGGGCCCAATCAGCCCCAGCATTTT.

CDR3 DNA: TGTGCCAGCAGCTTGATGGGACAGTTAAACATTCAGTACTTC. It translates to CASSLMGQLNIQYF. The chain is built from TRBV5-4 and TRBJ2-4, with 7 bases identical to TRBD1. Germline V gene data show CDR1 as SGHNT and CDR2 as YYREEE (reference sequence). Unmatched junction bases numbered 4, after V lost 1 base and J lost 6 bases. The CDR3 is 14 amino acids. Using reference TRBV5-4 and TRBJ2-4 for the parts outside the CDR3, the full variable domain is ETGVTQSPTHLIKTRGQQVTLRCSSQSGHNTVSWYQQALGQGPQFIFQYYREEENGRGNFPPRFSGLQFPNYSSELNVNALELDDSALYLCASSLMGQLNIQYFGAGTRLSVL.

The genes are TRBV18 and TRBJ1-5, with D perhaps matching TRBD1 (5 bases). The CDR3 runs 15 residues. Trimming cost V 6 bases and J 4 bases, with 16 bases left between them. The germline gives CDR1 KGHSH, CDR2 LQKENI. CDR3 region: CASSPIRDFNQPQHF. DNA of the CDR3: TGTGCCAGCTCCCCCATACGGGACTTTAATCAGCCCCAGCATTTT.

Note on this clone: At one boundary the junction diverges from the germline segment, which might be a read error. This sequence joins TRBV6-6 and TRBJ2-2; unclear D gene. The germline V gene has CDR1 MNHNY and CDR2 SVGAGI (reference sequence). The CDR3 is 16 residues long. The CDR3 DNA sequence: TGTGCCAGCACTTACTCTCTCCTCTCCAACACCGGGGAGCTGTTTTTT. This gives the protein CASTYSLLSNTGELFF.

The chain uses TRBV28 and TRBJ2-7, with 8 bases matching TRBD2. With V trimmed by 5 bases and J by 7 bases, 13 bases remained unmatched. This CDR3 is 15 amino acids long. CDR1 is MDHEN and CDR2 is SYDVKM in the germline V gene. The CDR3 DNA reads as TGTGCCAGCAGTCCGACCGGGGGGGGGATTGGGGAGCAGTACTTC. Translating it yields CASSPTGGGIGEQYF.

This clone was recorded once. This chain connects TRBV27 to TRBJ1-4, with no clear D. Trimming left V 1 base short and J 7 bases short, with 16 bases between. Germline V gives CDR1 MNHEY, CDR2 SMNVEV (reference sequence). The CDR3 contains 16 residues. Here the CDR3 DNA reads TGTGCCAGCAGTTTATTGGGAGCCGGGAGTGCTGAAAAACTGTTTTTT. This encodes CASSLLGAGSAEKLFF.

J is TRBJ2-7 and V is TRBV28; TRBD1 matches at 8 bases. Germline V CDR1 and CDR2: MDHEN, SYDVKM. Losses at the gene ends were 6 bases for V and 2 bases for J; bases not matched to a gene: 9. The length of the CDR3 is 15 residues. The CDR3 region has the DNA TGTGCCAGCAGGAGCCTCGGGACAGGAACCTACGAGCAGTACTTC. It encodes CASRSLGTGTYEQYF.

V is TRBV7-9 and J is TRBJ1-3, with no clear D. V dropped 5 bases and J dropped 9 bases, with 26 bases sitting between them. The CDR3 has 17 residues. Germline lookup yields CDR1 SEHNR and CDR2 FQNEAQ (reference sequence). The CDR3 region has the DNA TGTGCCAGCAGCCCCCCCCCGTCGCGGGTTCCGGTTAGCACCATATATTTT. This encodes CASSPPPSRVPVSTIYF. Full variable domain (remainder filled in from reference TRBV7-9 and TRBJ1-3): DTGVSQNPRHKITKRGQNVTFRCDPISEHNRLYWYRQTLGQGPEFLTYFQNEAQLEKSRLLSDRFSAERPKGSFSTLEIQRTEQGDSAMYLCASSPPPSRVPVSTIYFGEGSWLTVV.

This clone was seen a handful of times. CDR3 sequence: CASSPDRDRGAQYF. The CDR3 bases are TGTGCCAGCAGCCCGGACCGGGACAGGGGTGCGCAGTATTTT. The chain joins TRBV7-2 to TRBJ2-3, with TRBD1 matching over 10 bases. CDR1 and CDR2 from the germline V gene are SGHTA and FQGNSA. V gave up 5 bases and J gave up 10 bases; unmatched junction bases: 9. This CDR3 spans 14 amino acids.

This clone was found a few times. The chain uses TRBV6-5 and TRBJ1-6; D unresolved. Germline values: CDR1 MNHEY, CDR2 SVGAGI. The CDR3 has 12 amino acids. Trimming left V 8 bases short and J 6 bases short, with 8 bases between. CDR3 sequence reads: CASGVRNSPLHF. The CDR3 DNA reads TGTGCCAGCGGAGTGCGTAATTCACCCCTCCACTTT.

V usage is TRBV7-2 and J usage is TRBJ2-1; 9 positions match TRBD2. Germline CDR1 is SGHTA and CDR2 is FQGNSA. V shed 4 bases and J 1 base; nucleotides not matched to a gene: 5. The CDR3 loop spans 16 amino acids. CDR3 DNA sequence: TGTGCCAGCAGCTACCCAGCGGGGGGATCCTACAATGAGCAGTTCTTC. It encodes CASSYPAGGSYNEQFF.

The chain joins TRBV28 to TRBJ2-7, with 10 bases matching TRBD2. The CDR3 extends over 14 amino acids. The germline V gene has CDR1 MDHEN and CDR2 SYDVKM. J gave up 3 bases and V 6 bases, and 5 bases lay outside the gene matches. The CDR3 sequence is CASSLSGRGYEQYF. The DNA of the CDR3 is TGTGCCAGCAGCTTAAGCGGGAGGGGCTACGAGCAGTACTTC.

V is TRBV5-4 and J is TRBJ2-4; a possible D gene is TRBD1 (7 bases). CDR3 length: 15 residues. Germline CDR1 and CDR2: SGHNT and YYREEE (reference sequence). V lost 0 bases, J lost 8 bases, and 15 bases lay in between. The CDR3 reads CASSLAEGAWDIQYF. CDR3 nucleotides: TGTGCCAGCAGCTTGGCGGAGGGGGCGTGGGACATTCAGTACTTC.

To note about this clone: Other DNA variants within this sample encode the same CDR3. The V and J genes are TRBV7-9 and TRBJ1-1; D perhaps matches TRBD1 (6 bases). The CDR3 loop spans 15 amino acids. The ends were cut back, 0 bases at V and 1 base at J, with 9 bases in the middle. Germline CDR1 reads SEHNR; CDR2 reads FQNEAQ (reference sequence). Written as DNA, the CDR3 is TGTGCCAGCAGCTTAGCGCTGGGACAGAACACTGAAGCTTTCTTT. Translating it yields CASSLALGQNTEAFF.

This clone was picked up many times. The rearrangement links TRBV6-6 to TRBJ2-3; 12 bases are shared with TRBD2. Germline loops: CDR1 MNHNY, CDR2 SVGAGI (reference sequence). V lost 6 bases to trimming and J lost 7 bases; unmatched junction nucleotides: 8. The CDR3 is 15 amino acids. DNA for the CDR3: TGTGCCAGCAGCCCCGGGACTAGCGGGCGTAATACGCAGTATTTT. Its protein is CASSPGTSGRNTQYF.

The chain has TRBV10-3 and TRBJ2-5, with 9 bases aligning to TRBD1. The J call is doubtful: the DNA matches TRBJ2-7 better. The V gene's germline CDR1 is ENHRY and CDR2 SYGVKD. The CDR3 length is 13 residues. In DNA form, the CDR3 reads TGTGCCATCAGCCCGACAGGGGGCTACGAGCAGTACTTC. This encodes CAISPTGGYEQYF.

The chain joins TRBV27 to TRBJ1-2; 7 nucleotides align to TRBD1. The CDR3 covers 12 residues. CDR1 is MNHEY, CDR2 SMNVEV, per germline (reference sequence). Trimming took 6 bases from V and 2 from J; bases not matched to a gene: 0. CDR3 protein: CASRDRNYGYTF. In DNA form, the CDR3 reads TGTGCCAGCAGGGACAGGAACTATGGCTACACCTTC.

The chain combines TRBV6-5 with TRBJ2-1; 8 bases are a match to TRBD2. Germline CDR1 is MNHEY and CDR2 is SVGAGI. This CDR3 has 15 residues. With 10 bases clipped from V and 4 bases from J, the junction kept 12 bases outside the gene matches. CDR3 in amino acids: CATLSGIGVYNEQFF. The CDR3 DNA is TGTGCCACACTTAGCGGGATAGGGGTATACAATGAGCAGTTCTTC.

The chain is built from TRBV7-8 and TRBJ2-5; D may be TRBD1 (6 bases). CDR1 is SGHVS, CDR2 FQNEAQ, per germline. The CDR3 contains 15 residues. Trimming removed 0 bases at V and 6 bases at J, with 14 bases between. The CDR3 sequence is CASSLAGRGGKTQYF. The CDR3, as DNA: TGTGCCAGCAGCTTAGCGGGCAGGGGCGGAAAGACCCAGTACTTC.

The J gene is TRBJ2-1, the V gene TRBV6-5, with 7 bases matching TRBD2. Germline CDR1 and CDR2: MNHEY and SVGAGI. This CDR3 region has 15 residues. V shed 5 bases and J 4 bases; nucleotides not matched to a gene: 8. CDR3 region: CASSAPPAGYNEQFF. In DNA form, the CDR3 reads TGTGCCAGCAGTGCCCCTCCAGCGGGGTACAATGAGCAGTTCTTC.

This chain links TRBV4-3 with TRBJ2-3; 8 nucleotides match TRBD1. The V segment lost 3 bases and the J segment 3 bases; nucleotides outside the gene matches: 14. Germline CDR1 is LGHNA and CDR2 is YSLEER. The CDR3 is made up of 18 amino acids. In DNA, the CDR3 is TGCGCCAGCAGCCAGGCCCTCCCTAGGACAGGGTGGACAGATACGCAGTATTTT. The encoded protein is CASSQALPRTGWTDTQYF.

This clone was counted only a few times. The V call is TRBV28, the J call TRBJ1-5; D ambiguous. CDR3 length equals 14 residues. V was cut by 3 bases and J by 7 bases, with 13 bases left in between. Germline V lookup: CDR1 MDHEN, CDR2 SYDVKM. The CDR3 sequence: CASSFGSGDQPQHF. In DNA, the CDR3 is TGTGCCAGCAGTTTCGGATCAGGCGACCAGCCCCAGCATTTT. Variable domain in full (rest from reference TRBV28 and TRBJ1-5): DVKVTQSSRYLVKRTGEKVFLECVQDMDHENMFWYRQDPGLGLRLIYFSYDVKMKEKGDIPEGYSVSREKKERFSLILESASTNQTSMYLCASSFGSGDQPQHFGDGTRLSIL.

The chain has TRBV10-3 and TRBJ2-3, with D unclear. Germline CDR1 ENHRY, CDR2 SYGVKD. V was clipped by 4 bases and J by 3 bases, with 8 bases between them. The CDR3 spans 13 residues. CDR3 in DNA: TGTGCCATCAGTGTCCAGAAAACAGATACGCAGTATTTT. Protein product: CAISVQKTDTQYF.